This is a list of T cell receptor beta chains from one sample in a study of memory CD4+ T cells and cytomegalovirus serostatus. Profiled with immunoSEQ multiplex PCR; TCRdb holds only in-frame clones, not every one. The table records 54,000 or so clones, around 80% of them present only once. Sequencing was done on a sample of memory CD4+ T cells from blood. These receptors were obtained from an adult in good health and CMV-seronegative. Both conserved end residues are part of each CDR3. A D gene is named only where the DNA matches it firmly. Expanded clones get a size class; other rows say once, few or many, or leave the size out.

TRBV28	TRBJ2-5	NA	once	TGTGCCATTGAGGGGGGAGAGACCCAGTACTTC	CAIEGGETQYF
TRBV5-6	TRBJ1-2	NA	NA	TGTGCCAGCAGCGCCCCGGGGAATGATGGCTACACCTTC	CASSAPGNDGYTF
TRBV2	TRBJ2-5	NA	NA	TGTGCCAGCAGGCCGCGCAGACACGGGGCAGAGACCCAGTACTTC	CASRPRRHGAETQYF
TRBV6-5	TRBJ2-2	NA	NA	TGTGCCAGCGGGATGGCGGGGCCGAACACCGGGGAGCTGTTTTTT	CASGMAGPNTGELFF
TRBV11-2	TRBJ2-1	TRBD2	NA	TGTGCCAGCAGCCTATCTAGCGGGTCCTACAATGAGCAGTTCTTC	CASSLSSGSYNEQFF
TRBV5-8	TRBJ2-2	NA	NA	TGTGCCAGCAGCTTGGGTTCGAGGACAAACACCGGGGAGCTGTTTTTT	CASSLGSRTNTGELFF
TRBV27	TRBJ1-2	NA	NA	TGTGCCAGCAGTTCCCTACTCCCGATTGGCAACTATGGCTACACCTTC	CASSSLLPIGNYGYTF
TRBV7-2	TRBJ2-1	NA	NA	TGTGCCAGCAGCCTAGACAATGAGCAGTTCTTC	CASSLDNEQFF
TRBV11-3	TRBJ1-3	TRBD1	NA	TGTGCCAGCAGCCAGTCATTACAGGGGGCGGCTGGAAACACCATATATTTT	CASSQSLQGAAGNTIYF
TRBV7-2	TRBJ1-2	TRBD1	NA	TGTGCCAGCAGCTTAGTAGGGACAGGGGGCGGTCGTGGCTACACCTTC	CASSLVGTGGGRGYTF
TRBV4-1	TRBJ2-7	TRBD1	NA	TGCGCCAGCAGCCCATCGCGGGGGACAGGGCTCTACGAGCAGTACTTC	CASSPSRGTGLYEQYF
TRBV7-2	TRBJ1-4	NA	NA	TGTGCCAGCAGCTTAGCCGGAGGGAATGAAAAACTGTTTTTT	CASSLAGGNEKLFF
TRBV6-6	TRBJ1-2	NA	NA	TGTGCCAGCAGTTACGGCAGGGACGCTTTTGGCTACACCTTC	CASSYGRDAFGYTF
TRBV27	TRBJ1-2	TRBD1	few	TGTGCCAGCAGAGGACAGGGTAGCGATGGCTACACCTTC	CASRGQGSDGYTF
TRBV4-2	TRBJ2-1	TRBD2	NA	TGTGCCAGCAGCATTTTTGGACTAGCCCCGGTAGGGAATGAGCAGTTCTTC	CASSIFGLAPVGNEQFF
TRBV10-3	TRBJ2-3	TRBD1	NA	TGTGCCATCAGACCGACAGGGAGCACAGATACGCAGTATTTT	CAIRPTGSTDTQYF
TRBV29-1	TRBJ2-3	NA	NA	TGCAGCGTGGGGGGCTTCGGGGGGAGCACAGATACGCAGTATTTT	CSVGGFGGSTDTQYF
TRBV7-3	TRBJ2-3	TRBD2	NA	TGTGCCAGCAGCTTAAGGGCGGGAGCTGCAGATACGCAGTATTTT	CASSLRAGAADTQYF
TRBV15	TRBJ1-3	NA	NA	TGTGCCACCAGCAGAGATCCGGGTTACTCTGGAAACACCATATATTTT	CATSRDPGYSGNTIYF
TRBV7-9	TRBJ2-7	NA	NA	TGTGCCAGCAGCCAACGGGGCAGCTCCTACGAGCAGTACTTC	CASSQRGSSYEQYF
TRBV6-5	TRBJ2-1	NA	NA	TGTGCCAGCAGTTACTCAGAGTTCAACAATGAGCAGTTCTTC	CASSYSEFNNEQFF
TRBV11-2	TRBJ2-1	TRBD2	few	TGTGCCAGCAGTTGGGCTAGCGGGAGCAATGAGCAGTTCTTC	CASSWASGSNEQFF
TRBV29-1	TRBJ1-1	NA	NA	TGCAGCGTTCATAAGTTACAGGGTATGAACACTGAAGCTTTCTTT	CSVHKLQGMNTEAFF
TRBV7-9	TRBJ2-5	TRBD2	few	TGTGCCAGCAGCTCGACTAGCGGGAGGGCCCGGGCCCAGTACTTC	CASSSTSGRARAQYF
TRBV11-2	TRBJ2-7	NA	NA	TGTGCCAGCAGCTTCGATCCAGGGGGGCCCTACGAGCAGTACTTC	CASSFDPGGPYEQYF
TRBV9	TRBJ2-1	TRBD2	NA	TGTGCCAGCAGCGCAACCAGACTAGCGGGGATATCACATGAGCAGTTCTTC	CASSATRLAGISHEQFF
TRBV19	TRBJ2-1	NA	NA	TGTGCCACCCATTCGAGGGGAGGGGGGAACAATGAGCAGTTCTTC	CATHSRGGGNNEQFF
TRBV30	TRBJ1-5	NA	NA	TGTGCCTGGAGTGTGTCATATCAGCCCCAGCATTTT	CAWSVSYQPQHF
TRBV7-3	TRBJ2-7	NA	NA	TGTGCCAGCAGCCCCACCGGCCAGGACTCCTACGAGCAGTACTTC	CASSPTGQDSYEQYF
TRBV15	TRBJ1-2	NA	NA	TGTGCCACCAGCAGACAGGGGACTAACTATGGCTACACCTTC	CATSRQGTNYGYTF
TRBV7-9	TRBJ2-7	TRBD2	NA	TGTGCCAGCAGCCTAGCGGGACTTCTGTACGAGCAGTACTTC	CASSLAGLLYEQYF
TRBV28	TRBJ2-4	TRBD2	NA	TGTGCCTCAAAGACTAGCGGGAGGGCAATAGCCAAAAACATTCAGTACTTC	CASKTSGRAIAKNIQYF
TRBV5-1	TRBJ2-1	NA	NA	TGCGCCAGCAGCCCGGGGACGAGCACGACCTGGGAGCAGTTCTTC	CASSPGTSTTWEQFF
TRBV7-8	TRBJ2-1	TRBD2	NA	TGTGCCAGCAGCCCAGGACTAGCGGGCGGGTCGGCGTTCTTC	CASSPGLAGGSAFF
TRBV7-2	TRBJ2-5	NA	NA	TGTGCCAGCAGCTTAGGACAGCAAGAGACCCAGTACTTC	CASSLGQQETQYF
TRBV19	TRBJ1-5	TRBD1	once	TGTGCCAGTAGTGACAGGGGGCTCGGTCAGCCCCAGCATTTT	CASSDRGLGQPQHF
TRBV19	TRBJ1-2	NA	few	TGTGCCAGTAGGTGGACCTATGGCTACACCTTC	CASRWTYGYTF
TRBV30	TRBJ1-1	NA	few	TGTGCCTGGAGTGCCGGGACCCCTGGGGAACGCTTT	CAWSAGTPGERF
TRBV28	TRBJ1-3	NA	NA	TGTGCCAGCAGTTCACCACCCGGACACTCTGGAAACACCATATATTTT	CASSSPPGHSGNTIYF
TRBV7-2	TRBJ1-5	NA	NA	TGTGCCAGCAGCCCACGAGGGGGGGGAGGCAATCAGCCCCAGCATTTT	CASSPRGGGGNQPQHF
TRBV18	TRBJ2-3	TRBD1	once	TGTGCCAGCTCACCGATTACCGGGACAGGGTCGAGCACAGATACGCAGTATTTT	CASSPITGTGSSTDTQYF
TRBV18	TRBJ1-1	NA	once	TGTGCCAGCTCACCAAAGAAGACAGCAAACGTAGCGTACACTGAAGCTTTCTTT	CASSPKKTANVAYTEAFF
TRBV7-3	TRBJ1-1	TRBD1	NA	TGTGCCAGCAACCAAAGACAGGGGGCGATCCCGCGGGCTTTCTTT	CASNQRQGAIPRAFF
TRBV7-2	TRBJ1-2	NA	NA	TGTGCCAGCAGCTTTATATCAGGGGTTGGCTACACCTTC	CASSFISGVGYTF
TRBV7-9	TRBJ2-1	TRBD2	NA	TGTGCCGCCCCGACTAGCGGGATATACAATGAGCAGTTCTTC	CAAPTSGIYNEQFF
TRBV7-2	TRBJ2-2	NA	NA	TGTGCCAGCAGCTTACACCGGTATCCGAACACCGGGGAGCTGTTTTTT	CASSLHRYPNTGELFF
TRBV7-2	TRBJ2-5	NA	NA	TGTGCCAGCAGCTATTCCTCCGGGACTCGCGGCGGGACCCAGTACTTC	CASSYSSGTRGGTQYF
TRBV10-3	TRBJ1-1	TRBD1	NA	TGTGCCACAAAAGACAGGGCGGGCATGAACACTGAAGCTTTCTTT	CATKDRAGMNTEAFF
TRBV18	TRBJ2-2	NA	NA	TGTGCCAGCTCACCACTTCCCCCTCAGCGGAACACCGGGGAGCTGTTTTTT	CASSPLPPQRNTGELFF
TRBV2	TRBJ2-3	NA	NA	TGTGCCAGCAGGACAACTAGCACAGATACGCAGTATTTT	CASRTTSTDTQYF
TRBV28	TRBJ2-5	TRBD1	NA	TGTGCCAGCCAACGGGACAGGGGGATTAGGGAGACCCAGTACTTC	CASQRDRGIRETQYF
TRBV2	TRBJ1-5	NA	NA	TGTGCCAGCACCCTAAAGCCAGTTAGCAATCAGCCCCAGCATTTT	CASTLKPVSNQPQHF
TRBV6-1	TRBJ1-5	NA	NA	TGTGCCAGCGCCCTGGAGGGAAATCAGCCCCAGCATTTT	CASALEGNQPQHF
TRBV7-7	TRBJ2-5	NA	few	TGTGCCAGCAGCTTAATGGCCGATAGCGGTCAGACCCAGTACTTC	CASSLMADSGQTQYF
TRBV6-1	TRBJ1-1	NA	few	TGTGCCAGCAGTGCCTTCGGGGGGGCGAACACTGAAGCTTTCTTT	CASSAFGGANTEAFF
TRBV28	TRBJ1-4	NA	NA	TGTGCCAGCACCGGCGGAGAAAAACTGTTTTTT	CASTGGEKLFF
TRBV11-2	TRBJ2-3	NA	once	TGTGCCAGCAGCCCAAGCACAGATACGCAGTATTTT	CASSPSTDTQYF
TRBV28	TRBJ1-1	NA	few	TGTGCCAGCAGCCAGTCGAGGACTGAAGCTTTCTTT	CASSQSRTEAFF
TRBV30	TRBJ1-3	NA	NA	TGTGCCTGGAGGATAGGGAGCTCTGGAAACACCATATATTTT	CAWRIGSSGNTIYF